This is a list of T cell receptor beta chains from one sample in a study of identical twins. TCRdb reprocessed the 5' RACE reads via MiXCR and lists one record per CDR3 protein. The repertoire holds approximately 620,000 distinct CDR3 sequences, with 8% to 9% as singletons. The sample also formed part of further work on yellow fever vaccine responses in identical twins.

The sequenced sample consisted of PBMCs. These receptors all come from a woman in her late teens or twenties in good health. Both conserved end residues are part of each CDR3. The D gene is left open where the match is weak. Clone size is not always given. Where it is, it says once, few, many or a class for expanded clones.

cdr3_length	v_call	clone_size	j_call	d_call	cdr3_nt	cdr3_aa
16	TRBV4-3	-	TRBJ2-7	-	TGCGCCAGCAGCCAAGACACGGGACTTAGTTCGGGCGAGCAGTACTTC	CASSQDTGLSSGEQYF
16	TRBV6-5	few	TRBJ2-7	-	TGTGCCAGCAGTTACTCTAAGGCGGCAGTTTCCTACGAGCAGTACTTC	CASSYSKAAVSYEQYF
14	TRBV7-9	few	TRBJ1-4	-	TGTGCCAGCAGCCCCCCTCAGGGTAATGAAAAACTGTTTTTT	CASSPPQGNEKLFF
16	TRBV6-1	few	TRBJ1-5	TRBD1	TGTGCCAGCAGATCGACAGGGGGCGAGGAGAATCAGCCCCAGCATTTT	CASRSTGGEENQPQHF
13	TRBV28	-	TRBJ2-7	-	TGTGCCAGCAGTGAGACAGGTTCCTACGAGCAGTACTTC	CASSETGSYEQYF
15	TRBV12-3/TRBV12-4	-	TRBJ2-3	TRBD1	TGTGCCAGCAGTTCCTTGACAGGGGGCACAGATACGCAGTATTTT	CASSSLTGGTDTQYF
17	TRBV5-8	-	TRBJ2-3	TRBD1	TGTGCCAGCAGCCGCGGGACAGGGGCCTCGATCACAGATACGCAGTATTTT	CASSRGTGASITDTQYF
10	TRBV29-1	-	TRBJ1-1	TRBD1	TGCAGCGTTGATCAGGGGGTTGCTTTCTTT	CSVDQGVAFF
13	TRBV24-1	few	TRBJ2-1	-	TGTGCCACCTCCGCCAGGGTGTACAATGAGCAGTTCTTC	CATSARVYNEQFF
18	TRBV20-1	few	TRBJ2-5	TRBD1	TGCAGTGCTAGAGACAACAGGGGATCCGTATTGTACCAAGAGACCCAGTACTTC	CSARDNRGSVLYQETQYF
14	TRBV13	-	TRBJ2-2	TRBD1	TGTGCCAGCAGCTTAGGGACAGGGAGCAGGGAGCTGTTTTTT	CASSLGTGSRELFF
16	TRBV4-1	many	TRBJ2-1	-	TGCGCCAGCAGCCCCGCGGAAGGGAGCTCCTACAATGAGCAGTTCTTC	CASSPAEGSSYNEQFF
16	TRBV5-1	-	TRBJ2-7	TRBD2	TGCGCCAGCAGCTTGGGCCACGGCGGGGGGGGACACGAGCAGTACTTC	CASSLGHGGGGHEQYF
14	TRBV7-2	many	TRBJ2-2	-	TGTGCCAGCAGCTTAGTACAGCGGGTCGGGGAGCTGTTTTTT	CASSLVQRVGELFF
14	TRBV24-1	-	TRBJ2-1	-	TGTGCCACCAGTGGGAGGACTAAAACAAATGAGCAGTTCTTC	CATSGRTKTNEQFF
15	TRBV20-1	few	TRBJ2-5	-	TGCAGTGCAACCGGGACTTTAACGTACCAAGAGACCCAGTACTTC	CSATGTLTYQETQYF
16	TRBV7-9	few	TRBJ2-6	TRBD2	TGTGCCAGCAGCTTGAAACGGGGGGCTGGGGCCAACGTCCTGACTTTC	CASSLKRGAGANVLTF
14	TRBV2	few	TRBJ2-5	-	TGTGCCAGCAGTGAAAGACAGTACCAAGAGACCCAGTACTTC	CASSERQYQETQYF
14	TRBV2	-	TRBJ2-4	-	TGTGCCAGCATGGGGGGTCGGGCCAAAAACATTCAGTACTTC	CASMGGRAKNIQYF
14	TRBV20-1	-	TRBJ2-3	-	TGCAGTGCGCTCCCACCGGGAACCACAGATACGCAGTATTTT	CSALPPGTTDTQYF
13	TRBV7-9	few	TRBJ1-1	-	TGTGCCAGCAGCTTAGCGCGCGGGTTCCAAGCTTTCTTT	CASSLARGFQAFF
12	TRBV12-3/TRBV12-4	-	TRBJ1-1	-	TGTGCCAGCAGTTTAGTGTGGGGGGAAGCTTTCTTT	CASSLVWGEAFF
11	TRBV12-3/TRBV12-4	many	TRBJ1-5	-	TGTGCCAGCAGTTTGGGGGGGGAGATGCATTTT	CASSLGGEMHF
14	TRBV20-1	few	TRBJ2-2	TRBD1	TGCAGTGCTCCCCCAGGGGGAAACACCGGGGAGCTGTTTTTT	CSAPPGGNTGELFF
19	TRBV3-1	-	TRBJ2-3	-	TGTGCCTGCAGCCAGCAGGCCCCTTGGGCACTTTACAGCACAGATACGCAGTATTTT	CACSQQAPWALYSTDTQYF
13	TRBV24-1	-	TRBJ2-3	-	TGTGCCACCAAAGGAGGGCAGGCAGATACGCAGTATTTT	CATKGGQADTQYF
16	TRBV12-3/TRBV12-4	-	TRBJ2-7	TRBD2	TGTGCCAGCAGCTTAGCGGGAGGGCCCGGCTCCTACGAGCAGTACTTC	CASSLAGGPGSYEQYF
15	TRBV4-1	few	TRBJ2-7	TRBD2	TGCGCCAGCAGCCATTTAGCGGGACGGTCCTACGAGCAGTACTTC	CASSHLAGRSYEQYF
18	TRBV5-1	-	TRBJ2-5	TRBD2	TGCGCCAGCAGTGGGGGGACCATCTCAGCGGGAGTAAGAGAGACCCAGTACTTC	CASSGGTISAGVRETQYF
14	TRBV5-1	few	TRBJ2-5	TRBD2	TGCGCCAGCAGCTTGCAGACTAGCGAAGAGACCCAGTACTTC	CASSLQTSEETQYF
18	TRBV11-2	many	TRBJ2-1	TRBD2	TGTGCCAGCAGTCGCCAACCGAGCGGGGGGAGCTCCTACAATGAGCAGTTCTTC	CASSRQPSGGSSYNEQFF
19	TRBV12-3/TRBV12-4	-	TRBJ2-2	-	TGTGCCAGCAGTCCAAGGGATCGTGGAGTGGGACTTGACACCGGGGAGCTGTTTTTT	CASSPRDRGVGLDTGELFF
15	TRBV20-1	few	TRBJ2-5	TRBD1	TGCAGTGCTAGAGGGAGGACAGGGGACGGAAGCGCCCAGTACTTC	CSARGRTGDGSAQYF
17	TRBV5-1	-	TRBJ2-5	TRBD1	TGCGCCAGCAGCTTGGGGGACAGGGCAGATTCACAAGAGACCCAGTACTTC	CASSLGDRADSQETQYF
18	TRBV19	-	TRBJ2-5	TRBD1	TGTGCCAGTAGTGACCCGGGACAGGGGCTTTACATCGGAGAGACCCAGTACTTC	CASSDPGQGLYIGETQYF
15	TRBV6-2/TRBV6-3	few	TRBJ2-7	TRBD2	TGTGCCAGCAGAGGACTAGCGGGACTCAACTACGAGCAGTACTTC	CASRGLAGLNYEQYF
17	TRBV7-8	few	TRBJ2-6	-	TGTGCCAGCAGCTTAGTTTGGGGCGGGGCTGGGGCCAACGTCCTGACTTTC	CASSLVWGGAGANVLTF
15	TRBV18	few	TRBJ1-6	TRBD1	TGTGCCAGCTCACCATACGGACAGGGTAATTCACCCCTCCACTTT	CASSPYGQGNSPLHF
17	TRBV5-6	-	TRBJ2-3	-	TGTGCCAGCAGCTCCAAAGACAGGATGGGGATTGGGGATACGCAGTATTTT	CASSSKDRMGIGDTQYF
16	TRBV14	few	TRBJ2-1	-	TGTGCCAGCAGCCAAGTGTCAGGGGGGCTCTACAATGAGCAGTTCTTC	CASSQVSGGLYNEQFF
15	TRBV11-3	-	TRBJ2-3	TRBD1	TGTGCCAGCAGCCAACGGACAGGGAACACAGATACGCAGTATTTT	CASSQRTGNTDTQYF
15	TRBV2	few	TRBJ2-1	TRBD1	TGTGCCAGCCGCGGCCGGACAGGGGAGAGAGGTGAGCAGTTCTTC	CASRGRTGERGEQFF
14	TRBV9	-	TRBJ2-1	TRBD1	TGTGCCAGCAGCGTAATGACTGACAGGGATGAGCAGTTCTTC	CASSVMTDRDEQFF
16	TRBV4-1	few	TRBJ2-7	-	TGCGCCAGCAGCACCTGGCCCGCGGGTGGGAGGTACGAGCAGTACTTC	CASSTWPAGGRYEQYF
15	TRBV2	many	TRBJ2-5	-	TGTGCCAGCAGTGAAGCCCAGCGGGCATATGAGACCCAGTACTTC	CASSEAQRAYETQYF
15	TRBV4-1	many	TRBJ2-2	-	TGCGCCAGCAGCCAAGATGACGGGTATGGCGGGGAGCTGTTTTTT	CASSQDDGYGGELFF
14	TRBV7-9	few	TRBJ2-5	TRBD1	TGTGCCAGCAGCACCAGACAGGGTGGGGAGACCCAGTACTTC	CASSTRQGGETQYF
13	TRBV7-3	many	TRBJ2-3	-	TGTGCCAGCAGCCTTAGGGCCCAAGATACGCAGTATTTT	CASSLRAQDTQYF
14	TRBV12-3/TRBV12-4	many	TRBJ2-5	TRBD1	TGTGCCAGCAGTCCCGACAGGGCCCAAGAGACCCAGTACTTC	CASSPDRAQETQYF
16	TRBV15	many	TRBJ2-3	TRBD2	TGTGCCACCAGCAGAGGGACTAGCGGGAGCACAGATACGCAGTATTTT	CATSRGTSGSTDTQYF